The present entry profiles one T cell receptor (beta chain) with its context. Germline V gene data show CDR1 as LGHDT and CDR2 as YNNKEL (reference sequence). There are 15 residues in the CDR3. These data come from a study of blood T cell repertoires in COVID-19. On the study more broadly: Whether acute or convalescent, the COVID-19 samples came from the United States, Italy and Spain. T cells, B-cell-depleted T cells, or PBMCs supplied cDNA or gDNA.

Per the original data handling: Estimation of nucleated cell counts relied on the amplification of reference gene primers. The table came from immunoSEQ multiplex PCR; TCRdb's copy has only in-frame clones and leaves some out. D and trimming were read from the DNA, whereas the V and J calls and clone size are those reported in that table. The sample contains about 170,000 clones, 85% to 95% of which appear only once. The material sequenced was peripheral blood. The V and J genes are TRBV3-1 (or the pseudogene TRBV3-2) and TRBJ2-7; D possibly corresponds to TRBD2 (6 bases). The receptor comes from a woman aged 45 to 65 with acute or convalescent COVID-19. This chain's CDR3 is CATESRARGPGEQYF. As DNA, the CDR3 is TGTGCTACTGAGTCCAGGGCGCGGGGCCCCGGCGAGCAGTACTTC.